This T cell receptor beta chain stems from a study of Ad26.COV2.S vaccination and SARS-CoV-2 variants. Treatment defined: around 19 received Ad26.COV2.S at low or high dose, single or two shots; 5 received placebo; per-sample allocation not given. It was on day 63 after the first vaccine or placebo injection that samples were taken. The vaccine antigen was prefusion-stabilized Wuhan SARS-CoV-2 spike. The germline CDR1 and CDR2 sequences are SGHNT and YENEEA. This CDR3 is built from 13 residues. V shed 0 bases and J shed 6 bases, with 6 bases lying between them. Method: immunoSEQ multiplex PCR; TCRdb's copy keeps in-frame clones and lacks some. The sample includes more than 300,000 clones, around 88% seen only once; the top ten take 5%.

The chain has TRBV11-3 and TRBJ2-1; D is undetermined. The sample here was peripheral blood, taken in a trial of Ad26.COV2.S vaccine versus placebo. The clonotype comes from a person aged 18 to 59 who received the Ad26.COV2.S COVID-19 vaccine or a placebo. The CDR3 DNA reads TGTGCCAGCAGCTTAGATCTTGGCAATGAGCAGTTCTTC. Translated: CASSLDLGNEQFF.